Listed below are T cell receptor beta chains from one sample, sequenced in a study of T-cell reconstitution after alpha-beta-depleted transplantation in children. TCRdb reprocessed the PCR reads via MiXCR and lists one record per CDR3 protein. The table lists 530,000 or so distinct CDR3 sequences, roughly 30% of them singletons. The sample here was PBMCs, taken before TCRalphabeta/CD19-depleted stem cell transplant. The receptors were gathered from a boy under two years old with Wiskott-Aldrich syndrome, due to receive a stem cell transplant. The CDR3 runs from the conserved cysteine through the conserved F or W. Fields, in order: V gene, J gene, D gene, clone size, CDR3 DNA, CDR3 protein. D genes are given only for firm matches. Clone size is not always given. Where it is, it says once, few, many or a class for expanded clones.

TRBV6-1	TRBJ1-6	-	-	TGTGCCAGCAGTCCCGGGAGAAGCTATAATTCACCCCTCCACTTT	CASSPGRSYNSPLHF
TRBV28	TRBJ2-1	-	-	TGTGCCAGCAGTTTACCAGCGAGTAGATCGTTCTTC	CASSLPASRSFF
TRBV12-3/TRBV12-4	TRBJ2-2	-	few	TGTGCCAGCAGTCCCCGACAGCTCCTATTCACCGGGGAGCTGTTTTTT	CASSPRQLLFTGELFF
TRBV6-1	TRBJ2-1	TRBD2	-	TGTGCCAGCAGCAATGGACTAGCGGGAGTCAATGAGCAGTTCTTC	CASSNGLAGVNEQFF
TRBV5-1	TRBJ2-3	TRBD1	few	TGCGCCAGCAGCTTGGACGGACAGGGGTCGGGAGATACGCAGTATTTT	CASSLDGQGSGDTQYF
TRBV15	TRBJ2-2	-	few	TGTGCCACCAGCAGAGTAGCGGAAAACACCGGGGAGCTGTTTTTT	CATSRVAENTGELFF
TRBV4-2	TRBJ2-5	TRBD2	-	TGTGCCAGCAGCCAAGTCAGCGGGGGACAAGAGACCCAGTACTTC	CASSQVSGGQETQYF
TRBV12-2	TRBJ1-5	-	-	TGTGCAAGTCGCTTAGATGGGGGATGGGGGCAGCCCCAGCATTTT	CASRLDGGWGQPQHF
TRBV28	TRBJ1-1	-	few	TGTGCCAGCAGTCCCTCCTTCAGAAACACTGAAGCTTTCTTT	CASSPSFRNTEAFF
TRBV6-5	TRBJ2-1	TRBD2	-	TGTGCCAGCAACTTACTAGCGGGAGGGTTTAATGAGCAGTTCTTC	CASNLLAGGFNEQFF
TRBV7-9	TRBJ2-1	TRBD2	-	TGTGCCAGCAGCCACAAGTGGGGTAGCGGGAGGGACAATGAGCAGTTCTTC	CASSHKWGSGRDNEQFF